Shown below are 21 T cell receptor beta chains from a single sample sequenced in a study of CD8+ T cells in alopecia areata. Reverse transcription of extracted RNA yielded cDNA, which provided the sequencing template. Sequenced by immunoSEQ multiplex PCR; TCRdb stores in-frame clones only, minus some. The sample includes some 170,000 clones, roughly 58% of them seen just once. This sample's treatment: oral pan-JAK inhibitor, 5-10 mg twice daily. Sequenced here: CD4+ T cells sorted from blood, sampled between weeks 55 and 65, from a patient treated with tofacitinib. The receptors shown here come from a human donor with alopecia areata.

In its sample, this clone was seen a few times. The J gene is TRBJ1-4, the V gene TRBV4-1; TRBD1 is a possible D gene (6 bases). The CDR3 contains 17 residues. CDR1 and CDR2 from the germline V gene are MGHRA and YSYEKL. V gave up 0 bases and J gave up 4 bases, with 15 bases separating them. This CDR3 reads CASSQDPGGPHNEKLFF. The CDR3 region has the DNA TGCGCCAGCAGCCAAGATCCGGGGGGCCCCCATAATGAAAAACTGTTTTTT.

The genes are TRBV6-5 and TRBJ2-7, with 10 nucleotides matching TRBD1. CDR3 size: 16 residues. V shed 0 bases and J 5 bases; nucleotides not matched to a gene: 7. Germline V gene sequence: CDR1 MNHEY, CDR2 SVGAGI. The CDR3 DNA reads TGTGCCAGCAGTTACTCGGCGGGACAGGGGATCCACGAGCAGTACTTC. Translation: CASSYSAGQGIHEQYF.

The chain employs TRBV30 and TRBJ2-2; a possible D gene is TRBD1 (5 bases). V was cut by 4 bases and J by 7 bases, with 16 bases left in between. Germline loops: CDR1 GTSNPN, CDR2 SVGIG (reference sequence). CDR3 length: 14 amino acids. The CDR3 protein is CAWIKTGSVGELFF. CDR3 coding DNA: TGTGCCTGGATAAAAACAGGTTCGGTCGGGGAGCTGTTTTTT.

This clone appeared a few times. The chain is built from TRBV5-6 and TRBJ1-1; no clear D. This CDR3 has 17 amino acids. V was clipped by 1 base and J by 2 bases, with 18 bases between them. Germline V gene sequence: CDR1 SGHDT, CDR2 YYEEEE. The CDR3 DNA is TGTGCCAGCAGCTTGTACTTTTACTCCGACGATAACACTGAAGCTTTCTTT. This sequence encodes CASSLYFYSDDNTEAFF.

The chain links TRBV29-1 to TRBJ1-4, with TRBD1 matching 10 bases. The length of the CDR3 is 15 residues. V shed 1 base, J shed 10 bases, and the junction held 9 bases outside the gene matches. Looked up from germline, CDR1 is SQVTM and CDR2 is ANQGSEA. The CDR3 DNA reads TGCAGCGTTGAAGGGACAGGGGGAAATTCCGCAAAACTGTTTTTT. This sequence encodes CSVEGTGGNSAKLFF.

V is TRBV18 and J is TRBJ2-5, with D hard to call. V lost 3 bases and J 4 bases, leaving 15 bases between the germline ends. The CDR3 extends over 15 amino acids. Germline V CDR1 and CDR2: KGHSH, LQKENI. CDR3 coding DNA: TGTGCCAGCTCACCTAGTCACTCGATGGGAGAGACCCAGTACTTC. Translated: CASSPSHSMGETQYF. Based on the CDR3 plus reference TRBV18 and TRBJ2-5, the full variable domain is NAGVMQNPRHLVRRRGQEARLRCSPMKGHSHVYWYRQLPEEGLKFMVYLQKENIIDESGMPKERFSAEFPKEGPSILRIQQVVRGDSAAYFCASSPSHSMGETQYFGPGTRLLVL.

The genes are TRBV27 and TRBJ1-4; D remains ambiguous. The V gene lost 2 bases and the J gene lost 3 bases, with 7 bases spanning the gap. Looked up from germline, CDR1 is MNHEY and CDR2 is SMNVEV (reference sequence). This CDR3 is 14 amino acids long. The CDR3 loop is CASSLRSANEKLFF. The CDR3 nucleotides read TGTGCCAGCAGTTTACGGTCCGCTAATGAAAAACTGTTTTTT.

J is TRBJ1-1 and V is TRBV29-1, with 9 positions matching TRBD1. CDR1 and CDR2 (germline): SQVTM, ANQGSEA. The J segment lost 10 bases and the V segment lost 6 bases, leaving 12 bases of the junction unmatched. The CDR3 loop spans 13 amino acids. The CDR3 spells CSVAPGQGFGAFF. CDR3 sequence (DNA): TGCAGCGTGGCACCGGGACAGGGCTTCGGAGCTTTCTTT.

This rearrangement joins TRBV6-1 to TRBJ2-1; 7 bases are shared with TRBD1. The V gene's germline CDR1 is MNHNS and CDR2 SASEGT. V gave up 7 bases and J gave up 5 bases; unmatched junction bases: 5. The CDR3 has 13 amino acids. The CDR3 here is CASIRDSHNEQFF. For the CDR3, the DNA is TGTGCCAGCATCCGGGACAGTCACAATGAGCAGTTCTTC.

In this sample, this clone turned up once. J is TRBJ2-7 and V is TRBV4-2; TRBD2 is a possible D gene (5 bases). The CDR3 extends over 13 amino acids. The V end was cut by 0 bases, the J end by 7 bases, with 10 bases between. Germline CDR1 is LGHNA and CDR2 is YNFKEQ. The CDR3 sequence: CASSQDGGGEQYF. The DNA for the CDR3 is TGTGCCAGCAGCCAAGATGGAGGTGGAGAGCAGTACTTC.

The chain couples TRBV6-5 to TRBJ1-4, with no clear D. Trimming cost V 2 bases and J 0 bases, with 7 bases left between them. Germline V CDR1 and CDR2: MNHEY, SVGAGI. The CDR3 has 15 amino acids. Written as DNA, the CDR3 is TGTGCCAGCAGTTACAACGGAGCAACTAATGAAAAACTGTTTTTT. Translating it yields CASSYNGATNEKLFF.

Only a few counts were recorded for this clone. V is TRBV19 and J is TRBJ2-2, with TRBD2 as a possible D gene (7 bases). The CDR3 covers 15 residues. With 7 bases removed from V and 5 bases from J, the gap between germline ends came to 17 bases. Germline V lookup: CDR1 LNHDA, CDR2 SQIVND (reference sequence). Here the CDR3 reads CASKRIGGQTGELFF. CDR3 nucleotide sequence: TGTGCCAGTAAAAGGATCGGGGGGCAGACCGGGGAGCTGTTTTTT.

The chain links TRBV5-5 to TRBJ2-3; 8 bases are a match to TRBD1. With 1 base clipped from V and 3 bases from J, the junction kept 1 base outside the gene matches. CDR3 length: 14 amino acids. The germline gives CDR1 SGHKS, CDR2 YYEKEE (reference sequence). CDR3 protein: CASSLYRGTDTQYF. The DNA for the CDR3 is TGTGCCAGCAGCTTGTACAGGGGGACAGATACGCAGTATTTT. Looking up the rest from reference TRBV5-5 and TRBJ2-3 gives the full variable domain: DAGVTQSPTHLIKTRGQQVTLRCSPISGHKSVSWYQQVLGQGPQFIFQYYEKEERGRGNFPDRFSARQFPNYSSELNVNALLLGDSALYLCASSLYRGTDTQYFGPGTRLTVL.

The chain employs TRBV27 and TRBJ2-3; either TRBD1 or TRBD2 may supply D (6 bases each). The V and J ends lost 6 bases and 4 bases respectively, with 14 bases between them. The germline V gene encodes CDR1 MNHEY and CDR2 SMNVEV (reference sequence). This CDR3 contains 14 residues. The CDR3 spells CASRSVGGPDTQYF. In DNA form, the CDR3 reads TGTGCCAGCAGATCGGTCGGGGGCCCAGATACGCAGTATTTT.

This chain joins TRBV14 and TRBJ2-5; D not resolved. The CDR3 has 11 amino acids. V lost 4 bases to trimming and J lost 4 bases, with 4 bases between them. Germline V gene sequence: CDR1 SGHDN, CDR2 FVKESK. The CDR3 spells CASSLRETQYF. CDR3 nucleotides: TGTGCCAGCAGCCTCCGAGAGACCCAGTACTTC.

This clone was seen only once. This sequence joins TRBV20-1 and TRBJ1-2; no firm D call. Between the trimmed V and J ends, which lost 3 bases and 3 bases, there was a span of 2 bases. Germline V gene lookup returns CDR1 DFQATT and CDR2 SNEGSKA (reference sequence). The CDR3 is 10 amino acids. CDR3 sequence (DNA): TGCAGTGCTAGTGACTATGGCTACACCTTC. Its protein is CSASDYGYTF.

This clone was picked up a small number of times. The gene calls are TRBV7-2 and TRBJ1-1; TRBD1 agrees at 10 bases. Germline V CDR1 and CDR2: SGHTA, FQGNSA. CDR3 size: 15 residues. After removal of 3 bases from V and 10 bases from J, the junction contained 11 bases not matched to a gene. The CDR3 loop is CASSFPTGGKLGAFF. CDR3 coding DNA: TGTGCCAGCAGCTTCCCGACAGGGGGCAAACTAGGAGCTTTCTTT.

The V and J genes are TRBV5-6 and TRBJ2-5; 12 nucleotides match TRBD1. Germline assignment: CDR1 SGHDT and CDR2 YYEEEE. V trimming: 4 bases; J trimming: 5 bases; junction bases outside the gene matches: 9. CDR3 length: 16 amino acids. CDR3 bases: TGTGCCAGCAGCACCGGGACAGGGGGCTTAAGGGAGACCCAGTACTTC. Its protein is CASSTGTGGLRETQYF.

This clone was detected once. The DNA of the CDR3 is TGCAGTATTCCCGCGGCTCCAGATACGCAGTATTTT. Protein product: CSIPAAPDTQYF. This rearrangement joins TRBV29-1 to TRBJ2-3; D unresolved. The CDR3 consists of 12 residues. CDR1 is SQVTM and CDR2 is ANQGSEA in the germline V gene.

This clone was seen once. The chain combines TRBV30 with TRBJ2-6, with D unresolved. The CDR3 loop spans 13 amino acids. CDR1 is GTSNPN, CDR2 SVGIG, per germline (reference sequence). The ends were cut back, 5 bases at V and 4 bases at J, with 9 bases in the middle. The CDR3: CAWSIRGANVLTF. CDR3 nucleotide sequence: TGTGCCTGGTCGATTCGAGGGGCCAACGTCCTGACTTTC. The whole variable domain, filled in from reference TRBV30 and TRBJ2-6, reads SQTIHQWPATLVQPVGSPLSLECTVEGTSNPNLYWYRQAAGRGLQLLFYSVGIGQISSEVPQNLSASRPQDRQFILSSKKLLLSDSGFYLCAWSIRGANVLTFGAGSRLTVL.

The CDR3 nucleotides read TGTGCCAGCAAGGCGGGGAGCTCCTACGAGCAGTACTTC. It codes for CASKAGSSYEQYF. The V and J genes are TRBV25-1 and TRBJ2-7, with a weak D call TRBD2 (6 bases). V was cut by 7 bases and J by 0 bases, with 10 bases left in between. CDR1 is MGHDK, CDR2 SYGVNS, per germline. The CDR3 is 13 amino acids.